The clone carrying this T cell receptor (beta chain) was seen a handful of times. The antigen is unknown. The CDR3 consists of 14 residues. Trimming removed 5 bases from V and 2 bases from J; junction bases left unmatched: 5. The germline gives CDR1 MGHDK, CDR2 SYGVNS. The data were taken from a study of cytomegalovirus exposure and HLA in healthy donors. The PCR made use of 60 Vbeta and 13 Jbeta primers. The assay was immunoSEQ multiplex PCR, and TCRdb's table has in-frame clones only and misses some. Here the sample spans 95,000 to 100,000 clones, 65% to 80% being singletons. Notes on the study in general: In a later analysis, at a false discovery rate of 0.05, 15,000 to 20,000 TCR beta sequences matched HLA alleles. On later analysis, the bulk of CMV-associated TCR beta chains appeared to be HLA-restricted.

Material: PBMCs. V and J are TRBV25-1 and TRBJ2-5; 7 bases map to TRBD1. The source of this sequence is a woman aged 35 to 49 in good health and CMV-seronegative. CDR3 sequence: CASSRTGKQETQYF. DNA for the CDR3: TGTGCCAGCAGTCGGACAGGAAAGCAAGAGACCCAGTACTTC.